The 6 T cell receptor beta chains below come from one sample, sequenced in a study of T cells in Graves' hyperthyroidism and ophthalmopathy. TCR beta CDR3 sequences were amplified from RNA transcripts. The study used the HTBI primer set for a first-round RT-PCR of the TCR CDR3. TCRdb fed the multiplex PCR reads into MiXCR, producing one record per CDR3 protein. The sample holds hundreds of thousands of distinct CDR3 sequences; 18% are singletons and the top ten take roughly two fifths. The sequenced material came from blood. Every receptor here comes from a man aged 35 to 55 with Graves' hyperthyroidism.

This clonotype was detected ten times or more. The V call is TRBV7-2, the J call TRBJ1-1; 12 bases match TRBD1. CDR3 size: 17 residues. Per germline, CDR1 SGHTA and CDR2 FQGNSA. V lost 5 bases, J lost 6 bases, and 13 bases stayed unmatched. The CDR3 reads CASSENRDRGREAEAFF. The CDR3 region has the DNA TGTGCCAGCAGCGAGAACCGGGACAGGGGGCGAGAAGCTGAAGCTTTCTTT.

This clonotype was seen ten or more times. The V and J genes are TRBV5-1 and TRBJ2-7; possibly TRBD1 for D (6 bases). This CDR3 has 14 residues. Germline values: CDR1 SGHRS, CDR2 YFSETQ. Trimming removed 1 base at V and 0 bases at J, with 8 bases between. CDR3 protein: CASSLMTGSYEQYF. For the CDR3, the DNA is TGCGCCAGCAGCTTGATGACAGGCTCCTACGAGCAGTACTTC.

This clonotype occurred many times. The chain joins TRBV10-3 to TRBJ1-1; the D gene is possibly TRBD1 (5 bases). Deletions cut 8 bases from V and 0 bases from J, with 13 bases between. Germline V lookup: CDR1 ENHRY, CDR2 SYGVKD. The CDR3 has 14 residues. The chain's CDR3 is CAIAGGGMNTEAFF. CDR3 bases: TGTGCCATCGCTGGGGGAGGGATGAACACTGAAGCTTTCTTT.

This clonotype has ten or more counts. The CDR3: CATSRVPWTGNQETQYF. The CDR3 nucleotides read TGTGCCACCAGCAGAGTACCTTGGACAGGGAACCAAGAGACCCAGTACTTC. This rearrangement joins TRBV15 to TRBJ2-5; TRBD1 agrees at 8 bases. The CDR3 contains 17 residues. The junction had 7 bases not matched to a gene; V was cut back by 1 base and J by 0 bases. CDR1 and CDR2 from the germline V gene are LNHNV and YYDKDF (reference sequence).

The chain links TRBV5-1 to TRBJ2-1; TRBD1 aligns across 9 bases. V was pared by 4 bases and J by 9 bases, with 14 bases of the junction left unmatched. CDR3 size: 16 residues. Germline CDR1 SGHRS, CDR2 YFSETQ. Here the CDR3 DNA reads TGCGCCAGCAGCCCCATGGGACAGGGTGGTTACGGTGAGCAGTTCTTC. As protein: CASSPMGQGGYGEQFF.

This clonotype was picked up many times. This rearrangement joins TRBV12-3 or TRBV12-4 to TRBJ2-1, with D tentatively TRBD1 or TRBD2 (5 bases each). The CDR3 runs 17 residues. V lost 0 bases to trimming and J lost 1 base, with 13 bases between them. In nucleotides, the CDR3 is TGTGCCAGCAGTTTAGCACTAGACAGTGAGTCCTACAATGAGCAGTTCTTC. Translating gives CASSLALDSESYNEQFF.